This TCR beta chain was sequenced during a study of T cell repertoires in cytomegalovirus infection. Study details: Evidence of both CMV infection and a matching HLA type came from public TCR beta signatures. General study findings and limits: The cumulative frequency of public TCR beta families distinguished individuals who carried CMV together with the relevant HLA. What dominated the ex vivo response were HLA-C-restricted CMV-specific TCR beta clonotypes.

Germline V CDR1 and CDR2: MNHEY, SVGAGI. The CDR3 has 16 amino acids. The ends lost 2 bases at V and 9 bases at J; junction bases unmatched: 5. This clonotype was observed at least ten times. Its antigen is currently unknown. TCRdb recomputed calls from the reads with MiXCR, one row per CDR3 protein. The sample holds almost 550,000 distinct CDR3 sequences, about 17% seen once. The sample comprised CD8+ T cells from PBMCs. V usage is TRBV6-5 and J usage is TRBJ2-1; 15 bases are shared with TRBD2. The receptor comes from a human donor in good health (CMV status not recorded). Some clones in this sample may be carry-over from other donors' samples. Here the CDR3 DNA reads TGTGCCAGCAGTTACACAGGGACTAGCGGGGGGTCTGAGCAGTTCTTC. As protein: CASSYTGTSGGSEQFF.